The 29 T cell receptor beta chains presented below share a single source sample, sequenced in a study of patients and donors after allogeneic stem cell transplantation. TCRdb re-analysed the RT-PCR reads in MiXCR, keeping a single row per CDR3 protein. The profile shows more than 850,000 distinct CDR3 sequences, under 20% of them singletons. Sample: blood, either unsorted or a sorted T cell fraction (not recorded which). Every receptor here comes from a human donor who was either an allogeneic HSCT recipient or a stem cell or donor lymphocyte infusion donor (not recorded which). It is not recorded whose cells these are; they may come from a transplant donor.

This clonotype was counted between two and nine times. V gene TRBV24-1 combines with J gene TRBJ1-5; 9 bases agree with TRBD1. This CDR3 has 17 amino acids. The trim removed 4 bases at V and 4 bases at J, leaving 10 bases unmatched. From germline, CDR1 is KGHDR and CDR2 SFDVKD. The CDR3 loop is CATSDTRTGVGNQPQHF. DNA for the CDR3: TGTGCCACCAGTGACACCCGGACAGGGGTTGGGAATCAGCCCCAGCATTTT.

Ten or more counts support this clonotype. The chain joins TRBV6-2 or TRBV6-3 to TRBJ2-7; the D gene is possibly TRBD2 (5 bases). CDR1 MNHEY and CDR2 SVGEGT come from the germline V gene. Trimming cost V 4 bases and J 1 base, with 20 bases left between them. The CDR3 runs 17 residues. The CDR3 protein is CASSSDLAPTDSYEQYF. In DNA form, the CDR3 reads TGTGCCAGCAGTTCCGACTTAGCGCCGACTGATTCCTACGAGCAGTACTTC.

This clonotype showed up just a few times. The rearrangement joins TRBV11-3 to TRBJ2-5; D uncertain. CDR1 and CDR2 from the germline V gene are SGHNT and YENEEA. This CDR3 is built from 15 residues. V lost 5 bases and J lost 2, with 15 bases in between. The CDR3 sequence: CASSGIAHRQETQYF. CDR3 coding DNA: TGTGCCAGCAGCGGAATAGCCCACAGACAAGAGACCCAGTACTTC.

In DNA, the CDR3 is TGCAGTGCTAGAGATAAGAGGGCTGGAAACACCATATATTTT. As protein: CSARDKRAGNTIYF. This chain joins TRBV20-1 and TRBJ1-3; D unresolved. Per germline, CDR1 DFQATT and CDR2 SNEGSKA (reference sequence). This CDR3 is 14 amino acids long. Trimming cost V 0 bases and J 2 bases, with 8 bases left between them.

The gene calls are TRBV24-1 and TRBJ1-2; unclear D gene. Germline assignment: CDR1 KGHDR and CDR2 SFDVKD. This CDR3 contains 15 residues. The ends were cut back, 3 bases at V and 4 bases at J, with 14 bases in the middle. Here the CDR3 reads CATSDVGKGSYGYTF. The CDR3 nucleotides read TGTGCCACCAGTGATGTGGGGAAAGGGAGCTATGGCTACACCTTC.

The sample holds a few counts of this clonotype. The CDR3 DNA is TGTGCCAGCAGAGGGACAGCCCCCGGGGGGACCTACGAGCAGTACTTC. Its translation: CASRGTAPGGTYEQYF. The rearrangement links TRBV12-3 or TRBV12-4 to TRBJ2-7; the D call may be TRBD1 or TRBD2 (7 bases each). The length of the CDR3 is 16 residues. Trimming shortened V by 6 bases and J by 2 bases, and 20 bases separated the two germline ends.

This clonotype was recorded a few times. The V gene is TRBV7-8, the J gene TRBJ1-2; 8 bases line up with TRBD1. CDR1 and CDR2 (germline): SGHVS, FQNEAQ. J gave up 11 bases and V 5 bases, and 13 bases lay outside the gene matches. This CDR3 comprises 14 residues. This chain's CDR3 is CASSLNGQGKRYTF. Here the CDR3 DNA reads TGTGCCAGCAGCCTCAACGGACAGGGAAAGAGATACACCTTC. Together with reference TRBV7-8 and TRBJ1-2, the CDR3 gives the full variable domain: GAGVSQSPRYKVAKRGQDVALRCDPISGHVSLFWYQQALGQGPEFLTYFQNEAQLDKSGLPSDRFFAERPEGSVSTLKIQRTQQEDSAVYLCASSLNGQGKRYTFGSGTRLTVV.

The CDR3 nucleotides read TGTGCCAGCAGCGCAACGGGAGTCACGCAGTATTTT. Translation gives CASSATGVTQYF. The V gene is TRBV13, the J gene TRBJ2-3, with TRBD2 as a possible D gene (6 bases). CDR3 length: 12 residues. Germline lookup yields CDR1 PRHDT and CDR2 FYEKMQ (reference sequence). Trimming took off 5 bases at V and 9 bases at J, with 12 bases between the two ends.

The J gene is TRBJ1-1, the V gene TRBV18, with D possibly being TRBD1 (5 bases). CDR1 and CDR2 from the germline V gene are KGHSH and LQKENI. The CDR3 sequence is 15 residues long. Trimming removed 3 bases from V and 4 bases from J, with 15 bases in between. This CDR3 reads CASSPGRGLGTEAFF. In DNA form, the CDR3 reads TGTGCCAGCTCACCTGGTCGGGGGTTAGGCACTGAAGCTTTCTTT.

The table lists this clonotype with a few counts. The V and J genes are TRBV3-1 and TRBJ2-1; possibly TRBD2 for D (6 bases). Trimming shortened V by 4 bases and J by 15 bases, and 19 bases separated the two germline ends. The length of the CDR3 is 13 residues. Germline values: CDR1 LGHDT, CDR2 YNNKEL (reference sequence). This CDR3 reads CASSRWREGDVFF. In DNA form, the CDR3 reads TGTGCCAGCAGCCGATGGAGGGAAGGGGACGTGTTCTTC.

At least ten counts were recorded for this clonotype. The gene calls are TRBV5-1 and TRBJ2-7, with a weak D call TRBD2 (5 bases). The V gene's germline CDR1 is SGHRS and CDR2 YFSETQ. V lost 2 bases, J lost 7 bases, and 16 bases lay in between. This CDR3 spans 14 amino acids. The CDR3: CASSLGLYESEQYF. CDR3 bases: TGCGCCAGCAGCTTAGGACTCTACGAGTCGGAGCAGTACTTC.

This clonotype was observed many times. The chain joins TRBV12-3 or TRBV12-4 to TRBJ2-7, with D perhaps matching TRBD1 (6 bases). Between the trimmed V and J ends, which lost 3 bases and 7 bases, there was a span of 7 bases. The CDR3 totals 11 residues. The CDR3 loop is CASSLGQEQYF. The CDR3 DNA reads TGTGCCAGCAGTTTGGGACAAGAGCAGTACTTC.

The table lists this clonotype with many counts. This chain's CDR3 is CASSPSGRAYNEQFF. CDR3 bases: TGTGCCAGCAGCCCGAGCGGGAGAGCCTACAATGAGCAGTTCTTC. V usage is TRBV11-1 and J usage is TRBJ2-1, with TRBD2 matching 8 bases. With V trimmed by 5 bases and J by 2 bases, 5 bases remained unmatched. This CDR3 contains 15 residues. Germline CDR1 SGHAT, CDR2 FQDESV (reference sequence).

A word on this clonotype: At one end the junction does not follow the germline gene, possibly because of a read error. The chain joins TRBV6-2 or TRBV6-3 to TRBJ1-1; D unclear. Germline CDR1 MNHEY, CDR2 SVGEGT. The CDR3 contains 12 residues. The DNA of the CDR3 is TGTGCCAGCAGTTACCGGGAACCAGCTTTAATCTTT. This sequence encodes CASSYREPALIF.

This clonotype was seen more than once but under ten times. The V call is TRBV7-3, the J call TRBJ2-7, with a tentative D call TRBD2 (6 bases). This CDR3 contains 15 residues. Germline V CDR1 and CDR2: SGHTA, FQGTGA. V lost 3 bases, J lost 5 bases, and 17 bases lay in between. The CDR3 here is CASSFWEAGRDEQYF. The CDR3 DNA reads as TGTGCCAGCAGCTTTTGGGAGGCTGGTAGGGACGAGCAGTACTTC.

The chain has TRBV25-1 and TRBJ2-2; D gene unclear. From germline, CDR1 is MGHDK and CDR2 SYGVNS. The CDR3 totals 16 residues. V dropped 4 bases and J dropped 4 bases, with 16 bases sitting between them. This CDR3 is CASSAPNHAGTGELFF. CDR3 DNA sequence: TGTGCCAGCAGTGCCCCGAATCATGCCGGCACCGGGGAGCTGTTTTTT.

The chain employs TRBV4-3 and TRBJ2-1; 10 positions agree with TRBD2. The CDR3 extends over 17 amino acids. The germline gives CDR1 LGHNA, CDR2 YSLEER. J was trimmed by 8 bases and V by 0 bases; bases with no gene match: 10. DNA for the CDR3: TGCGCCAGCAGCCAAGATCTAGAGCGGGGGGGCCTCGATGAGCAGTTCTTC. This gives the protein CASSQDLERGGLDEQFF.

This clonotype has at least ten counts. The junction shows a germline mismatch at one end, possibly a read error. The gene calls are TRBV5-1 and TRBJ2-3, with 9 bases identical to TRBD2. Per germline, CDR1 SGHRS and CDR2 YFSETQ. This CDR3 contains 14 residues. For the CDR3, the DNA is TGTGCCAGCAGCCCGGGACTAGCAGCAGATACGCAGTATTTT. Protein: CASSPGLAADTQYF.

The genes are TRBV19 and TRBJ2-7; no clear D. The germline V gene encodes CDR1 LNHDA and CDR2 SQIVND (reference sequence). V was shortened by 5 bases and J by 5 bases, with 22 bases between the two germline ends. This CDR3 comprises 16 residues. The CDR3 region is CASSGPGQPKRNEQYF. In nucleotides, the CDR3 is TGTGCCAGTAGTGGACCGGGTCAACCAAAGCGAAACGAGCAGTACTTC.

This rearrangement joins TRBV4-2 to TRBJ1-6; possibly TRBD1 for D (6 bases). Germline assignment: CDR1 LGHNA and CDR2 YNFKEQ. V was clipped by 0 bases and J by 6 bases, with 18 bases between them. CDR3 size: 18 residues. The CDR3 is CASSQEFQGTGRNSPLHF. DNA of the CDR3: TGTGCCAGCAGCCAAGAGTTCCAGGGGACGGGCCGTAATTCACCCCTCCACTTT.

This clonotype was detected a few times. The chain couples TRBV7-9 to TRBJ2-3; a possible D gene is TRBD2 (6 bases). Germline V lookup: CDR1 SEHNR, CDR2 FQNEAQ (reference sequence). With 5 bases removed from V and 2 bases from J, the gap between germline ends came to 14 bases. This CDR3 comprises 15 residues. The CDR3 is CASSLPGGITDTQYF. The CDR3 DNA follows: TGTGCCAGCAGCCTACCCGGGGGAATCACAGATACGCAGTATTTT.

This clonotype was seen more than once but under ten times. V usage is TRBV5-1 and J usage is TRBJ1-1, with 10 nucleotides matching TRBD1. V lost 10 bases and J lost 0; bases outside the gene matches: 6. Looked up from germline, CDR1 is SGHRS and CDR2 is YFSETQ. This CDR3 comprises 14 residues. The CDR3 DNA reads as TGCGCCTCTAAGGGGACAGGGGTGAACACTGAAGCTTTCTTT. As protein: CASKGTGVNTEAFF.

As DNA, the CDR3 is TGTGCCACCAGCCAAGGGATGGAATACGAGCAGTACTTC. Protein: CATSQGMEYEQYF. The chain is built from TRBV15 and TRBJ2-7; no reliable D call. Germline CDR1 and CDR2: LNHNV and YYDKDF (reference sequence). V dropped 5 bases and J dropped 4 bases, with 12 bases sitting between them. This CDR3 region has 13 residues.

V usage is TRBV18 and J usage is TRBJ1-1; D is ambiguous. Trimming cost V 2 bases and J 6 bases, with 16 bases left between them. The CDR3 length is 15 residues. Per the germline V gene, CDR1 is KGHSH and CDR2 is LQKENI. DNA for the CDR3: TGTGCCAGCTCACCAACTCAATTGGGAGCGGCTGAAGCTTTCTTT. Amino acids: CASSPTQLGAAEAFF.

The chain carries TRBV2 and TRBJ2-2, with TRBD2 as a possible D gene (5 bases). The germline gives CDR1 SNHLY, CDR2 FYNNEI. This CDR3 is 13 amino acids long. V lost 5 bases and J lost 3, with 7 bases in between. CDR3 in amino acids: CASSRGHTGELFF. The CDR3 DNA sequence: TGTGCCAGCAGTAGAGGGCACACCGGGGAGCTGTTTTTT.

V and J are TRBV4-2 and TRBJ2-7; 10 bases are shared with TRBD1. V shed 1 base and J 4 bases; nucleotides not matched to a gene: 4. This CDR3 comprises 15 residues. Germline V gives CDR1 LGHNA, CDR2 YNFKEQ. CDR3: CASSQAGQGLYEQYF. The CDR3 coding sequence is TGTGCCAGCAGCCAAGCGGGACAGGGGCTTTACGAGCAGTACTTC.

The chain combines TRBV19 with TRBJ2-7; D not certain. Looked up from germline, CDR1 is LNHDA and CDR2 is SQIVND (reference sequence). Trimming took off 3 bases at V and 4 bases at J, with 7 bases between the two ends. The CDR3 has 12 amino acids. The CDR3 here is CASSMEPYEQYF. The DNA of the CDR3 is TGTGCCAGTAGTATGGAGCCTTACGAGCAGTACTTC.

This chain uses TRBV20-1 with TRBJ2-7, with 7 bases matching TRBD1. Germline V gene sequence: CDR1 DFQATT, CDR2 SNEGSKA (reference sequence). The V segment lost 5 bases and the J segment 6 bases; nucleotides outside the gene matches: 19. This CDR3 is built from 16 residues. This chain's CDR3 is CSARTPPRTGGLEQYF. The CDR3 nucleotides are TGCAGTGCTCGAACTCCCCCACGGACAGGCGGCCTCGAGCAGTACTTC.

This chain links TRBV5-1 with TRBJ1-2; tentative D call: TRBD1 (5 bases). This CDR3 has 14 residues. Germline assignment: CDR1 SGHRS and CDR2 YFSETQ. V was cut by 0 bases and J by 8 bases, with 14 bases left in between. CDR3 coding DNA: TGCGCCAGCAGCTTGGTTGGGGCAGGTCGGGGCTACACCTTC. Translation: CASSLVGAGRGYTF. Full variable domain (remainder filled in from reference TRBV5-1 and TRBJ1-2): KAGVTQTPRYLIKTRGQQVTLSCSPISGHRSVSWYQQTPGQGLQFLFEYFSETQRNKGNFPGRFSGRQFSNSRSEMNVSTLELGDSALYLCASSLVGAGRGYTFGSGTRLTVV.